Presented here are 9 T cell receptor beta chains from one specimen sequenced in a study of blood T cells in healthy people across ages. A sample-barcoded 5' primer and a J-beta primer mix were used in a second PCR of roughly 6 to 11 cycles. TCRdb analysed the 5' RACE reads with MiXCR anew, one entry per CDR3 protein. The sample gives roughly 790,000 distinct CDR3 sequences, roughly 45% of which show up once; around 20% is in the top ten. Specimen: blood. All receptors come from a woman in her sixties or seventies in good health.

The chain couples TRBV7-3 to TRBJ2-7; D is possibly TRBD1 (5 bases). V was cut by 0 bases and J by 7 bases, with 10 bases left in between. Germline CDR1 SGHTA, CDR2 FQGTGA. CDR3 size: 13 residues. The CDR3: CASSLTQDTEQYF. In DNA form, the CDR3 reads TGTGCCAGCAGCTTAACCCAGGACACAGAGCAGTACTTC.

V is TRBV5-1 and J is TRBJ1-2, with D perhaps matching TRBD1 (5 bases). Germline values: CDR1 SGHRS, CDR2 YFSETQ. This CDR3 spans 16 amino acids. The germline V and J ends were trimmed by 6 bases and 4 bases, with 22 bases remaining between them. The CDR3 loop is CASNLGTDVTSYGYTF. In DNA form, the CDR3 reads TGCGCCAGCAACCTCGGGACGGACGTAACCTCCTATGGCTACACCTTC. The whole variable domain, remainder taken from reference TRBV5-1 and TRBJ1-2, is KAGVTQTPRYLIKTRGQQVTLSCSPISGHRSVSWYQQTPGQGLQFLFEYFSETQRNKGNFPGRFSGRQFSNSRSEMNVSTLELGDSALYLCASNLGTDVTSYGYTFGSGTRLTVV.

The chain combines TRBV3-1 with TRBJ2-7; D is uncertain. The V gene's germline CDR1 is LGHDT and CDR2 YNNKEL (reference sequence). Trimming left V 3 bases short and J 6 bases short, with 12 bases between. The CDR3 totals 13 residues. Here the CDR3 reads CASSQGSSCEQYF. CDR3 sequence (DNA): TGTGCCAGCAGCCAGGGTTCAAGCTGCGAGCAGTACTTC.

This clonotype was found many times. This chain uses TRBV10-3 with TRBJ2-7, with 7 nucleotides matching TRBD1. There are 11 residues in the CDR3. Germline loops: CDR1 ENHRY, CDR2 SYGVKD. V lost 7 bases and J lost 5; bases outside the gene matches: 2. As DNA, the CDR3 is TGTGCCATCAACCAGGGGGACGAGCAGTACTTC. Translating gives CAINQGDEQYF.

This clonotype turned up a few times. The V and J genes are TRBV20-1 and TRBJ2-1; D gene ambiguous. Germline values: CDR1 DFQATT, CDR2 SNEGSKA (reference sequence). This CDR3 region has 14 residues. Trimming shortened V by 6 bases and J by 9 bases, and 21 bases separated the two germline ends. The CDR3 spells CSASYGSTSGEQFF. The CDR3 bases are TGCAGTGCCTCTTACGGGTCAACCTCAGGTGAGCAGTTCTTC.

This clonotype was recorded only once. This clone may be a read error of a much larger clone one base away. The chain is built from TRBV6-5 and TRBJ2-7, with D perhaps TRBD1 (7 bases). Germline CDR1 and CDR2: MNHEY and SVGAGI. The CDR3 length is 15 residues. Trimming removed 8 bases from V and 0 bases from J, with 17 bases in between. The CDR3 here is CASAEDRDFSYEQYF. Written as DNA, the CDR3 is TGTGCCAGCGCGGAAGACAGGGACTTCTCCTACGAGCAGTACTTC.

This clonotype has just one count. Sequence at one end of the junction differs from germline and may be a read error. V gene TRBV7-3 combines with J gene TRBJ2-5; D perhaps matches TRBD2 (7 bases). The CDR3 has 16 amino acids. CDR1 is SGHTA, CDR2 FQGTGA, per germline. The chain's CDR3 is CANSLFMGGPQETQYF. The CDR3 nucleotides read TGTGCCAACAGCTTATTTATGGGGGGGCCCCAAGAGACCCAGTACTTC.

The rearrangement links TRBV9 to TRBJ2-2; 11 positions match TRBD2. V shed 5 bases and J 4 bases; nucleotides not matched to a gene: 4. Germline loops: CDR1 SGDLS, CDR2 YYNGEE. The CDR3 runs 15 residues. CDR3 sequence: CASRASGGSTGELFF. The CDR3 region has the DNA TGTGCCAGCAGAGCTAGCGGGGGGAGCACCGGGGAGCTGTTTTTT.

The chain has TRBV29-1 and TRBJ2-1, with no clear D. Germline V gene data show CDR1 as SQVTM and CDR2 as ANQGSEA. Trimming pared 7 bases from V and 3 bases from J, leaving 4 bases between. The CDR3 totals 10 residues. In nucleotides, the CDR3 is TGCAGCGGGAACTACAATGAGCAGTTCTTC. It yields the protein CSGNYNEQFF.